A single T cell receptor (beta chain) is shown here with its context. Generated by immunoSEQ multiplex PCR, the TCRdb table keeps only in-frame clones and is missing some. Of about 2.1 million clones listed, around 95% are singletons. Naive CD8 cells, CD45RO-negative and positively selected for CCR7, excluded terminally differentiated effector memory CD45RA+ cells. This record comes from a study of shared clonotypes between healthy human individuals. This sequence was found in a man younger than 30 in good health. Some clones in this sample may be carry-over from other donors' samples. The sequencing input was naive CD8+ T cells from PBMCs.

The CDR3 nucleotides read TGTGCCAGCAGTTCAAAATCTAGCACCGGGGAGCTGTTTTTT. This codes for CASSSKSSTGELFF. This sequence joins TRBV28 and TRBJ2-2; D is unclear. The CDR3 covers 14 residues. Germline V gene data show CDR1 as MDHEN and CDR2 as SYDVKM. The V end lost 4 bases, the J end lost 4 bases, and 10 bases lay between the germline ends.